This TCR beta chain was captured in a study of cytomegalovirus exposure and HLA in healthy donors. Overall study findings and caveats: Some TCR beta chains (roughly 160 of them) were listed as cytomegalovirus-associated.

The PCR made use of 60 Vbeta and 13 Jbeta primers. The assay was immunoSEQ multiplex PCR, and TCRdb's table has in-frame clones only and misses some. Counted here are about 140,000 clones, around 70% occurring once; the ten biggest clones make up 1.6%. Germline V gene lookup returns CDR1 SGHRS and CDR2 YFSETQ. The CDR3 runs 17 residues. The ends were cut back, 0 bases at V and 8 bases at J, with 23 bases in the middle. For this clone: Antigen unknown.

This rearrangement joins TRBV5-1 to TRBJ1-2, with D possibly being TRBD1 (5 bases). The receptor was isolated from a young woman in good health and CMV-seronegative. The sequencing input was PBMCs. The CDR3 DNA is TGCGCCAGCAGCTTGGCTTCCAGGGCCGCTGTGATGGGGGGCTACACCTTC. It specifies CASSLASRAAVMGGYTF. The full variable domain, its missing parts supplied by reference TRBV5-1 and TRBJ1-2, is KAGVTQTPRYLIKTRGQQVTLSCSPISGHRSVSWYQQTPGQGLQFLFEYFSETQRNKGNFPGRFSGRQFSNSRSEMNVSTLELGDSALYLCASSLASRAAVMGGYTFGSGTRLTVV.